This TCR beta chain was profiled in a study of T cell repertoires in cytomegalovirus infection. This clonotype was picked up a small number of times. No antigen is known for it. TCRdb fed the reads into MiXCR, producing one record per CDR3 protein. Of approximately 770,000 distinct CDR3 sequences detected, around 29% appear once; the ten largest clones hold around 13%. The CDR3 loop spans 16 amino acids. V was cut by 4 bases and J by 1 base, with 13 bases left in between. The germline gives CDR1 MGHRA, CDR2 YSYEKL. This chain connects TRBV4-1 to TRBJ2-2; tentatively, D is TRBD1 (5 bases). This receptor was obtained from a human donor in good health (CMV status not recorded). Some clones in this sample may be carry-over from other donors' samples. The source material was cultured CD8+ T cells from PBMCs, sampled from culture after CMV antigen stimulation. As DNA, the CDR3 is TGCGCCAGCAGCCTCAGGGTTGGGGTGAACACCGGGGAGCTGTTTTTT. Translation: CASSLRVGVNTGELFF.